Sequencing of this T cell receptor (beta chain) was carried out in a study of CD4+ T cells in melanoma (dated by TCRdb to 2021 to 2024). Some background on the complete study: The study examined neoantigen-specific CD4+ T cells in human melanoma. The investigation overall reported the following: The report described a correlation between neoantigen-specific CD4+ T cells and the function of CD8+ T cells, macrophages and B cells. Neoantigen-specific CD4+ T cells in melanoma were reported to show diverse differentiation states.

The library was obtained by the immunoSEQ multiplex PCR assay. The source is immuneACCESS, and TCRdb retained only in-frame sequences with V and J called. Part of the clones is not carried over; for the studies checked, unresolved V genes explain less than half of this, and the remainder is unexplained. The sample table contains about 50,000 clones; only one count was recorded for roughly 89% of them. About 10% of the sample comes from the top ten. As to this clone: Its antigen is currently not known. No base qualities exist here, and no much larger clone lies one base off it.

Patients with melanoma were used as donors. V ends up 6 bases short and J 6 bases short, with an unmatched junction base count of 7. The CDR3 covers 15 residues, taking in both the cysteine and the phenylalanine. The DNA shown is the 45-base CDR3, in frame from base 1. Per the germline V gene, SGHVS is the CDR1 and FNYEAQ is the CDR2. The chain uses TRBV7-6 and TRBJ2-2, and 10 junction bases match TRBD1. The sequence came from a human donor with melanoma. The specimen was peripheral blood. The DNA sequence follows: TGTGCCAGCAGTTACCGGGACAGGGGTTCCGGGGAGCTGTTTTTT. Its protein reads: CASSYRDRGSGELFF.